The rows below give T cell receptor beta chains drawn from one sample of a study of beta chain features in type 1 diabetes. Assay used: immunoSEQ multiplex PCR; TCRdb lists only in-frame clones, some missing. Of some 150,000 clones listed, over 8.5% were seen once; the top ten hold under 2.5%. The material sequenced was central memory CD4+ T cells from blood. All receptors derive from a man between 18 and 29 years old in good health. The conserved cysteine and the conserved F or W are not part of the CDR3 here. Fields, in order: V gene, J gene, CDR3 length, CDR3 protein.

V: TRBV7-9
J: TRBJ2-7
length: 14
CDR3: ASSPRTSGASYEQY

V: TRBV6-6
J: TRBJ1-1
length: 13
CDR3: ASSMGTGWDTEAF

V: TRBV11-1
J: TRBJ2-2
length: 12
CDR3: ASSLSRETGELF

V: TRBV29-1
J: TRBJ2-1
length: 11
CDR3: SVVRFSYNEQF

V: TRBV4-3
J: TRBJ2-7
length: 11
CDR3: ASSQMGNNEQY

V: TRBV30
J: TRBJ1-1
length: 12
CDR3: AWSVTGRNTEAF

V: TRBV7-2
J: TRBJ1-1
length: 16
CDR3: ASSSDRGPRVLNTEAF

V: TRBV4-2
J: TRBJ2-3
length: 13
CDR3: ASSQQRGYTDTQY

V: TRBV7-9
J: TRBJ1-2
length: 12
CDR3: ASSLAGGPYGYT

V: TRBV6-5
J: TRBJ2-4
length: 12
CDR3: ASSYSGRTGIQY

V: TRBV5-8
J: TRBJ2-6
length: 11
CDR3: ASSPTGANVLT

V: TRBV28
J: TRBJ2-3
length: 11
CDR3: ASSLYPPDTQY

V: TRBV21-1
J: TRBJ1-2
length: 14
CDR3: ASSKSETGGLYGYT

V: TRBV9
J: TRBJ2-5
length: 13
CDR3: ARCRGGGPRETQY

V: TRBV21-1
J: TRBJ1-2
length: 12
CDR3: ASSKPGQGSGYT

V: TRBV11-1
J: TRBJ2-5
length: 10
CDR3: ASSLGLATQY

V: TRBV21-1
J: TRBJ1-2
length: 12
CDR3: ASSATTVNYGYT

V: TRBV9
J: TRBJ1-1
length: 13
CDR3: ASSAAGQGATEAF

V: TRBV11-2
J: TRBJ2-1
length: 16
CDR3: ASSLRGAGGLSYNEQF

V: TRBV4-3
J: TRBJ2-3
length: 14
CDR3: ASSQDRAPRTDTQY

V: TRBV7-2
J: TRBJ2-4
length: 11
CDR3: ASSPGGQNIQY

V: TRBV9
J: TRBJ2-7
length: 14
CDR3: ASSPTGESSSYEQY

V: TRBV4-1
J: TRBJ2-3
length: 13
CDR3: ASSRDGMSTDTQY

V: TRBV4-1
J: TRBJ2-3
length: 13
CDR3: ASSQDEVGTDTQY

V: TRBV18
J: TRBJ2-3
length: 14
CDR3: ATLPNRAGGTDTQY

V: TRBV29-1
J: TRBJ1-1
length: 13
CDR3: SVEGRTGGNAEAF

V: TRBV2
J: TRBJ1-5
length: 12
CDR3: ASSEVGGHQPQH

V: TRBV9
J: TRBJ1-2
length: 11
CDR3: ASSLQGTYGYT

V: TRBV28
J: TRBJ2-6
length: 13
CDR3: ASSTAGAGANVLT

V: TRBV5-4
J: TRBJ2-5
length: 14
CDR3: ASSFPTPGGRGTQY

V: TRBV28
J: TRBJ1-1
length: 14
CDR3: ASRDLRGALNTEAF

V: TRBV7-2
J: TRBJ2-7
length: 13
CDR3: ASSSPTRPPYEQY

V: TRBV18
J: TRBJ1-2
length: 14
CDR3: ASSPPGRTGGYGYT

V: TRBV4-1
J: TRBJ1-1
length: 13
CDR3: ASSQDTGRVTEAF

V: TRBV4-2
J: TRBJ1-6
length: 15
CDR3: ASSQERSSSYNSPLH

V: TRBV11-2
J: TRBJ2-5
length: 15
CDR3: ASSLEAARGERETQY

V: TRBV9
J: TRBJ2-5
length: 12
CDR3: ASSVSGSQETQY

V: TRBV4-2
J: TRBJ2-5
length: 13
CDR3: ASSQELAGGTTQY

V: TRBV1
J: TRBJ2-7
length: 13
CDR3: TSSQVVDASYEQY

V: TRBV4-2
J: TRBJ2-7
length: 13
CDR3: ASSHEQGSSYEQY

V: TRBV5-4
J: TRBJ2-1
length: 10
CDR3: ASSQEGNEQF

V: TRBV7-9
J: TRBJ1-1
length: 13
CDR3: ASSLWDRGGTEAF

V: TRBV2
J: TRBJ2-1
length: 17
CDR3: ASSGPGLAGPSSYNEQF

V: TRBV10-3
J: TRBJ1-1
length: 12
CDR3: AIRNGDLNTEAF

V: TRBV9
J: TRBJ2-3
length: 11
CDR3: ASSVVWTDTQY

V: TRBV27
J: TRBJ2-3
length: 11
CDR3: AIRTGSGDTQY

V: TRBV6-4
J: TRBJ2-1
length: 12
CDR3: ASSTGSSYNEQF

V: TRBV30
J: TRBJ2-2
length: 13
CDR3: AWVKGGSNTGELF

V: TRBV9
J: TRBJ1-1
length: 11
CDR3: ASTNQANTEAF

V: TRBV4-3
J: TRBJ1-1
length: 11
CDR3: ASSQVLNTEAF

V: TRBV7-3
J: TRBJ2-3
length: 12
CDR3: ASSPGDYIDTQY

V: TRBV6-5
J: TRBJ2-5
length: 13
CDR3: ASSYSGGDRETQY

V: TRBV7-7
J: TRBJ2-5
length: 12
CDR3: ASSPLGTEETQY

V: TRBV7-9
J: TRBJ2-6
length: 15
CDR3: ASSPPRQPSGANVLT